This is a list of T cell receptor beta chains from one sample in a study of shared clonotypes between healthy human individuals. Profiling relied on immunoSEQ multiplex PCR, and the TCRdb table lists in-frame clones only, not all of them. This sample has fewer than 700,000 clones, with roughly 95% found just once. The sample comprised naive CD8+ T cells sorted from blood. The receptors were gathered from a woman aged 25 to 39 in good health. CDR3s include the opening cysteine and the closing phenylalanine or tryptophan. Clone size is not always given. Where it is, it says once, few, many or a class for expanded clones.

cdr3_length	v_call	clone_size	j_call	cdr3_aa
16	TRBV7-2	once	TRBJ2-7	CASSLVITSGYYEQYF
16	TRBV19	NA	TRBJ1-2	CASSIDQGQFIYGYTF
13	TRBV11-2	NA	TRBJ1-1	CASSFAADQEAFF
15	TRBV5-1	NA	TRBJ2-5	CASSFGSGRAETQYF
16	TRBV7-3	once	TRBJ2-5	CASSPSGTGGGETQYF
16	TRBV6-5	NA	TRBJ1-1	CASSWGREGRNTEAFF
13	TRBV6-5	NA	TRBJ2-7	CASSQGVASEQYF
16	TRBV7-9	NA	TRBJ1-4	CASSFGGGGENEKLFF
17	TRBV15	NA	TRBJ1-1	CATSRDPFWEGNTEAFF
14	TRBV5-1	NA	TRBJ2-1	CASSEDHPYNEQFF
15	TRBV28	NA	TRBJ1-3	CASMDRAYSGNTIYF
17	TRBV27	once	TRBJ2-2	CASSYDHSYPNTGELFF
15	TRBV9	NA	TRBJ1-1	CASSPGLGMNTEAFF
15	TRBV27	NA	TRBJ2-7	CASSLNTGVGYEQYF
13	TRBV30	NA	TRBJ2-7	CAWSTSGVGEQYF
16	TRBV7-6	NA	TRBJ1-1	CASSDRTSTRETEAFF
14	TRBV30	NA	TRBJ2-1	CAWSVGGVWNEQFF